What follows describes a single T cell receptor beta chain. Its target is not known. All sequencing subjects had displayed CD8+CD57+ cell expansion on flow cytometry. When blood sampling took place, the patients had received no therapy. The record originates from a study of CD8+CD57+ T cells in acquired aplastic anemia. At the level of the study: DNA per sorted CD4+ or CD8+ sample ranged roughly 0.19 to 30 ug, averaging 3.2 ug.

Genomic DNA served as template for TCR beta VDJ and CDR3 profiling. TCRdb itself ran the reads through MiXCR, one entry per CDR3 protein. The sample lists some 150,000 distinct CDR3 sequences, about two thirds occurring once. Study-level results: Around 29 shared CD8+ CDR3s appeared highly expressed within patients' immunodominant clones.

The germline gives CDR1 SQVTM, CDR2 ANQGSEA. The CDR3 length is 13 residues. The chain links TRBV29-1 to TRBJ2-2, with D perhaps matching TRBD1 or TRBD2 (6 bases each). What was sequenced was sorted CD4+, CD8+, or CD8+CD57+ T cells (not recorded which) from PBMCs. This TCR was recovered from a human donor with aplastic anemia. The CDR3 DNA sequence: TGCACGGCGAGGGGGGCGAGTACCGGGGAGCTGTTTTTT. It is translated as CTARGASTGELFF.